A single sample gave rise to the 7 T cell receptor beta chains below, sequenced in a study of blood T cell repertoires in COVID-19. Clones were read by immunoSEQ multiplex PCR, and TCRdb kept only the in-frame ones, dropping some. Of more than 150,000 clones in the sample, 70% to 90% were seen once. Sequences were obtained from peripheral blood. These receptors originate from an older man with active or convalescent COVID-19.

The chain has TRBV4-3 and TRBJ1-2, with D tentatively TRBD1 (5 bases). Germline-derived CDR1 and CDR2 are LGHNA and YSLEER. This CDR3 has 13 residues. V lost 4 bases and J 2 bases, leaving 8 bases between the germline ends. CDR3 DNA: TGCGCCAGCAGCCGGGAGGGGAACTATGGCTACACCTTC. This encodes CASSREGNYGYTF.

V and J are TRBV4-1 and TRBJ1-3; D is possibly TRBD1 (5 bases). Germline CDR1 MGHRA, CDR2 YSYEKL. The CDR3 loop spans 16 amino acids. V was cut by 1 base and J by 2 bases, with 12 bases left in between. CDR3 nucleotides: TGCGCCAGCAGCCAAGGGGGGGGAAAAACTGGAAACACCATATATTTT. As protein: CASSQGGGKTGNTIYF.

CDR3 region: CASSLDSGRAWNEQFF. DNA for the CDR3: TGTGCCAGCAGCTTGGATAGCGGGAGGGCCTGGAATGAGCAGTTCTTC. The rearrangement joins TRBV7-2 to TRBJ2-1; 11 bases are a match to TRBD2. CDR1 and CDR2 from the germline V gene are SGHTA and FQGNSA. This CDR3 has 16 amino acids. Trimming took 3 bases from V and 7 from J; bases not matched to a gene: 8. Looking up the rest from reference TRBV7-2 and TRBJ2-1 gives the full variable domain: GAGVSQSPSNKVTEKGKDVELRCDPISGHTALYWYRQSLGQGLEFLIYFQGNSAPDKSGLPSDRFSAERTGGSVSTLTIQRTQQEDSAVYLCASSLDSGRAWNEQFFGPGTRLTVL.

The chain is built from TRBV29-1 and TRBJ2-1, with a weak D call TRBD2 (6 bases). Germline CDR1 reads SQVTM; CDR2 reads ANQGSEA. The CDR3 length is 12 residues. With 5 bases removed from V and 4 bases from J, the gap between germline ends came to 9 bases. CDR3 loop: CSVPGLYNEQFF. CDR3 DNA: TGCAGCGTTCCGGGACTTTACAATGAGCAGTTCTTC.

The rearrangement links TRBV7-9 to TRBJ2-2; 7 nucleotides agree with TRBD2. With 5 bases clipped from V and 1 base from J, the junction kept 7 bases outside the gene matches. The CDR3 runs 16 residues. Germline-derived CDR1 and CDR2 are SEHNR and FQNEAQ (reference sequence). The CDR3 DNA reads TGTGCCAGCAGCGAACGGGGCGGGAGGAACACCGGGGAGCTGTTTTTT. It codes for CASSERGGRNTGELFF.

The chain is built from TRBV7-2 and TRBJ2-3; weak D call: TRBD1 (6 bases). CDR3 size: 15 residues. V was clipped by 2 bases and J by 5 bases, with 14 bases between them. CDR1 SGHTA and CDR2 FQGNSA come from the germline V gene. CDR3 DNA: TGTGCCAGCAGCTTACTACAGGGTAGAAGAGATACGCAGTATTTT. Amino acids: CASSLLQGRRDTQYF.

V usage is TRBV5-1 and J usage is TRBJ2-7; D uncertain. Germline lookup yields CDR1 SGHRS and CDR2 YFSETQ. The CDR3 consists of 11 residues. V was pared by 7 bases and J by 5 bases, with 10 bases between. The CDR3 sequence: CASRYPHEQYF. In DNA, the CDR3 is TGCGCCAGCCGGTATCCGCACGAGCAGTACTTC. Supplemented by reference TRBV5-1 and TRBJ2-7, the full variable domain reads KAGVTQTPRYLIKTRGQQVTLSCSPISGHRSVSWYQQTPGQGLQFLFEYFSETQRNKGNFPGRFSGRQFSNSRSEMNVSTLELGDSALYLCASRYPHEQYFGPGTRLTVT.